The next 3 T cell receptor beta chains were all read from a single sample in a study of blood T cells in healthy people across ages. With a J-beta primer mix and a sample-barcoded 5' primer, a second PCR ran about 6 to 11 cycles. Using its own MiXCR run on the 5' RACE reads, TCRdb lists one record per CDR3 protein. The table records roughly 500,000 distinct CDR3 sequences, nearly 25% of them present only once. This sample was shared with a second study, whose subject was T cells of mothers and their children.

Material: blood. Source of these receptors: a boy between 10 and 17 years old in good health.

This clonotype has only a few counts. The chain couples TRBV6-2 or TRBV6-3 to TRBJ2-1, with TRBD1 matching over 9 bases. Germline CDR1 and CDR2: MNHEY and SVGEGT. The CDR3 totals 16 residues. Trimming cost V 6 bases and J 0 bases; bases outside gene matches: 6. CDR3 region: CASRRTGGSSYNEQFF. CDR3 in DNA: TGTGCCAGCAGGCGAACAGGGGGCAGCTCCTACAATGAGCAGTTCTTC.

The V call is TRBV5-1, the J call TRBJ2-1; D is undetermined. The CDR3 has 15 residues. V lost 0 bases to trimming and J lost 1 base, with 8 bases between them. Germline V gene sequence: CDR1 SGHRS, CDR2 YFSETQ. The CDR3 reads CASSLGPYSYNEQFF. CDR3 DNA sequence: TGCGCCAGCAGCTTGGGGCCGTATTCCTACAATGAGCAGTTCTTC.

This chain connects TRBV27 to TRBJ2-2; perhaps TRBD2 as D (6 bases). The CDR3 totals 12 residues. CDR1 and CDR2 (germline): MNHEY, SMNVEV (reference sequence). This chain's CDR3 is CGSGRNTGELFF. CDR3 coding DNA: TGTGGTAGCGGTCGGAACACCGGGGAGCTGTTTTTT.